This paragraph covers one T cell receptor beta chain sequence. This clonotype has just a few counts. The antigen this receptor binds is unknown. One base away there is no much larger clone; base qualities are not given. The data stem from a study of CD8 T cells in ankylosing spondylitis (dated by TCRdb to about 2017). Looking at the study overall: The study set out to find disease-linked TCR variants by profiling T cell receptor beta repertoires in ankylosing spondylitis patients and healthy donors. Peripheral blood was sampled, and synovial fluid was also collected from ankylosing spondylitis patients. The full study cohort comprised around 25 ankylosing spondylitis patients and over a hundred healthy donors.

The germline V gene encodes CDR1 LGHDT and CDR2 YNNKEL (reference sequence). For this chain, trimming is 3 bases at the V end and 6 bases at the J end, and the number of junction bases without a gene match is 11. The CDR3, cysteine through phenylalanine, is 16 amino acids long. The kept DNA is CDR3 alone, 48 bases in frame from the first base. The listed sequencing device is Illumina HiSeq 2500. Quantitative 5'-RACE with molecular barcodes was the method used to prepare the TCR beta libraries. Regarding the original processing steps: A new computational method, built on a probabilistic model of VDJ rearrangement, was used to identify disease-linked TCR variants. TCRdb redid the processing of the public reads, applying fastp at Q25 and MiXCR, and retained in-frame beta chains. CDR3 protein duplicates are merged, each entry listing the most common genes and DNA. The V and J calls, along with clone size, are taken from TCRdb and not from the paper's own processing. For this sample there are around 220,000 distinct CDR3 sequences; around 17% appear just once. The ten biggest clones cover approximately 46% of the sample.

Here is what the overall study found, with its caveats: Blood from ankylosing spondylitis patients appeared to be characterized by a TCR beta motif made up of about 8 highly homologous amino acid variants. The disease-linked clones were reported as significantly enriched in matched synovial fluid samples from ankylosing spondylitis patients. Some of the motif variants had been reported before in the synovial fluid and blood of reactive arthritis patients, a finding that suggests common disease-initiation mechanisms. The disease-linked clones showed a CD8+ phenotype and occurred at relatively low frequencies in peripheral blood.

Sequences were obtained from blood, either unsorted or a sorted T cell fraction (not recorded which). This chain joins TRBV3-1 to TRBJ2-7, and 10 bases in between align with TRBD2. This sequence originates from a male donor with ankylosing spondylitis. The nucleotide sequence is TGTGCCAGCAGCCACTTAGCGGGAGGAACCCTAAGCGAGCAGTACTTC. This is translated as CASSHLAGGTLSEQYF.